The clone carrying this T cell receptor (beta chain) was seen a handful of times. Its antigen is unknown. The CDR3 extends over 12 amino acids. With V trimmed by 10 bases and J by 3 bases, 6 bases remained unmatched. CDR1 is SGHVS and CDR2 is FNYEAQ in the germline V gene. This sample's TCRbeta library carried unique molecular identifier barcodes. TCRdb reprocessed the PCR reads via MiXCR and lists one record per CDR3 protein. This table holds roughly 50,000 distinct CDR3 sequences, approximately 43% found once. The data belong to a study of T-cell reconstitution after alpha-beta-depleted transplantation in children. Whole-study findings and limits: At the one-year point after transplant, T-cell counts and TCRbeta diversity were found to come mostly from T cells that had been newly produced. The origin of alpha-beta T cells about two months after transplant was reportedly several hundred expanded graft clones.

The clonotype originates from a male patient aged 10 to 17 who had a stem cell transplant for acute lymphoblastic leukemia, so the T cells may come from the graft donor. The source was PBMCs, mostly from graft donor cells, collected 360 days after TCRalphabeta/CD19-depleted stem cell transplant. V gene TRBV7-6 combines with J gene TRBJ2-7, with TRBD1 identical over 7 bases. The CDR3 region is CATRDSNYEQYF. The CDR3 DNA reads TGTGCCACCCGGGACAGTAACTACGAGCAGTACTTC.